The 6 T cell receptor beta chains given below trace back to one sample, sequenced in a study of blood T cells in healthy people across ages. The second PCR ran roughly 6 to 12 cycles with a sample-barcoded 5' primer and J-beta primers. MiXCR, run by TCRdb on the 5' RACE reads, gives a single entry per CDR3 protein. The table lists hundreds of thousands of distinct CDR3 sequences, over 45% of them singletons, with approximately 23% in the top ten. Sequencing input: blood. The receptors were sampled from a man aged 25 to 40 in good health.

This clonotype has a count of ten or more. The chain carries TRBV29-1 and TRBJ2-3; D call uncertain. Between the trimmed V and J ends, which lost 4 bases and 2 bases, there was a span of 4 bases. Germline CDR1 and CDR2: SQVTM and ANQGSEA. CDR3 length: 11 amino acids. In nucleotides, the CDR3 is TGCAGCGTTGGCTACACAGATACGCAGTATTTT. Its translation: CSVGYTDTQYF.

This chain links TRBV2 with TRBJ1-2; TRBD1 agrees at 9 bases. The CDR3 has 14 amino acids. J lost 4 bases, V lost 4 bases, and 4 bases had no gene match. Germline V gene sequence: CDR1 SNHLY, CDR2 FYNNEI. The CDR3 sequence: CASSVGTGPYGYTF. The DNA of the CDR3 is TGTGCCAGCAGTGTTGGGACAGGGCCCTATGGCTACACCTTC.

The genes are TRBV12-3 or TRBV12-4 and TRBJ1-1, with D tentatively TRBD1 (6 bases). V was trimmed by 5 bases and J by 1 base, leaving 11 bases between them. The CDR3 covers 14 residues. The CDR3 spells CASSPGDQNTEAFF. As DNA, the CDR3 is TGTGCCAGCAGTCCAGGGGACCAGAACACTGAAGCTTTCTTT.

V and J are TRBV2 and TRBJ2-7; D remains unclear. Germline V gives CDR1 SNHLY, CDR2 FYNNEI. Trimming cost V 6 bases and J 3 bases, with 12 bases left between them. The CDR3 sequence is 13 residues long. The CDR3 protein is CASRDPLRYEQYF. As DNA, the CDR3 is TGTGCCAGCAGGGACCCCCTGCGCTACGAGCAGTACTTC.

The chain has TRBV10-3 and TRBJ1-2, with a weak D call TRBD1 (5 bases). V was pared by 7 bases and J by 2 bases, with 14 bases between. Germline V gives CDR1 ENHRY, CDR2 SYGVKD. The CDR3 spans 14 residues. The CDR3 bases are TGTGCCATCAAGTCGACAGATATCAACTATGGCTACACCTTC. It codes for CAIKSTDINYGYTF.

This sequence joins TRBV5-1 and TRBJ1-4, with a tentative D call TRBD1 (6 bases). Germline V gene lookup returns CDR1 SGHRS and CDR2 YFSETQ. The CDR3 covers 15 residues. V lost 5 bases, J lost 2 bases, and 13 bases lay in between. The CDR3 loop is CASSPTGFTNEKLFF. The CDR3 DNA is TGCGCCAGCAGTCCTACAGGGTTCACTAATGAAAAACTGTTTTTT.